Listed below are T cell receptor beta chains from one sample, sequenced in a study of siplizumab effects on memory and regulatory T cells. This table comes from immunoSEQ multiplex PCR, and its TCRdb copy is limited to in-frame clones, with some not included. In the table there are roughly 120,000 clones, roughly 94% of which are singletons. The sample consisted of Tregs sorted from blood. Source of these receptors: a human donor in good health. CDR3s include the opening cysteine and the closing phenylalanine or tryptophan. The D gene is left open where the match is weak. Clone size, where shown, is once, few, many, or a class for clones that have expanded.

clone size,D gene,J gene,V gene,CDR3 DNA,CDR3 protein
-,TRBD1,TRBJ1-1,TRBV19,TGTGCCAGTAGCGTGACAGGGGTGAACACTGAAGCTTTCTTT,CASSVTGVNTEAFF
-,TRBD2,TRBJ2-7,TRBV19,TGTGCCAGTAGTCCCCTCATAGCGGGAGGACTAGGGGAGCAGTACTTC,CASSPLIAGGLGEQYF
-,-,TRBJ1-4,TRBV7-9,TGTGCCAGCGGGGAGAGGGGAAGAAATGAAAAACTGTTTTTT,CASGERGRNEKLFF
few,-,TRBJ1-1,TRBV20-1,TGCAGTGCCAACGAAGCTTTCTTT,CSANEAFF
-,-,TRBJ1-5,TRBV7-9,TGTGCCAGCAGCTCCTTCATGCAGCCCCAGCATTTT,CASSSFMQPQHF
few,TRBD1,TRBJ1-5,TRBV6-1,TGTGCCAGCAGTGAAGCATGGACAGGGACCTTCCCCCAGCATTTT,CASSEAWTGTFPQHF
-,-,TRBJ1-3,TRBV2,TGTGCCAGCGTCGCGGGGGTTCGGAACACCATATATTTT,CASVAGVRNTIYF
-,-,TRBJ2-1,TRBV20-1,TGCAGTGCCGACTCCTACAATGAGCAGTTCTTC,CSADSYNEQFF
-,-,TRBJ1-6,TRBV19,TGTGCCAGTAGTATGACGTGGGACAATTCACCCCTCCACTTT,CASSMTWDNSPLHF
-,-,TRBJ1-2,TRBV7-8,TGTGCCAGCAGCTTAGTGGGGATGTGGTCCATTACCTATGGCTACACCTTC,CASSLVGMWSITYGYTF
-,-,TRBJ1-2,TRBV6-7,TGTGCCCCTCTCGGTCCCGTAGGACTCTATGGCTACACCTTC,CAPLGPVGLYGYTF
-,-,TRBJ1-4,TRBV27,TGTGCCAGCAGTTTAAGGCCATCGGAAAAACTGTTTTTT,CASSLRPSEKLFF
-,-,TRBJ2-1,TRBV5-1,TGCGCCAGCAGCCGGGACAATGAGCAGTTCTTC,CASSRDNEQFF
-,-,TRBJ2-6,TRBV7-9,TGTGCCAGCAGCTTAACTCGGGGCAGGGGAGGCTCTGGGGCCAACGTCCTGACTTTC,CASSLTRGRGGSGANVLTF
-,TRBD2,TRBJ2-1,TRBV7-3,TGTGCCAGCAGCTTCGGGACTAGCGGCTCCGGTGAGCAGTTCTTC,CASSFGTSGSGEQFF
-,-,TRBJ2-3,TRBV29-1,TGCAGCGTTTCCGTCCCTGTCTCAGATACGCAGTATTTT,CSVSVPVSDTQYF
-,-,TRBJ1-4,TRBV19,TGTGCCAGTAGTCTGTTGGTGATCGCTAATGAAAAACTGTTTTTT,CASSLLVIANEKLFF
-,TRBD2,TRBJ2-1,TRBV7-9,TGTGCCAGCAGCTCGGGACTAGCGGCCTACAATGAGCAGTTCTTC,CASSSGLAAYNEQFF
-,-,TRBJ2-7,TRBV29-1,TGCAGCGTTGGGACAACCTACGAGCAGTACTTC,CSVGTTYEQYF
-,-,TRBJ2-3,TRBV5-1,TGCGCCAGCAGCTTTTTTCAGGATACGCAGTATTTT,CASSFFQDTQYF
-,-,TRBJ1-2,TRBV19,TGTGCCAGTAGTATCAAAGGGGGAGATAACTATGGCTACACCTTC,CASSIKGGDNYGYTF
-,-,TRBJ1-6,TRBV19,TGTGCCAGTAGTATAGGGTTCCGGATCTCAGGATCACCCCTCCACTTT,CASSIGFRISGSPLHF
-,-,TRBJ2-6,TRBV7-9,TGTGCCAGCAGCTACTTTGACGTCCTGACTTTC,CASSYFDVLTF